The sequence of this T cell receptor beta chain was determined in a study of T-cell memory formation after mild COVID-19. Study results and caveats: Clones that shrank (day 15 to 85) were balanced CD4/CD8, whereas later expanders leaned CD4+. Some clones that responded turned up in pre-infection memory, which suggests that cross-reactive memory joined in.

A note on this clonotype: As yet, its antigen is unknown.

J was trimmed by 8 bases and V by 6 bases; bases with no gene match: 11. This CDR3 is 15 amino acids long. 5'RACE primed from the constant segment yielded TCR alpha and TCR beta cDNA libraries bearing sample barcodes and UMIs. Each CDR3 protein gets one entry after TCRdb re-called the 5' RACE reads with MiXCR. In the table there are 150,000 to 200,000 distinct CDR3 sequences, roughly 30% of which are singletons. The rearrangement links TRBV12-3 or TRBV12-4 to TRBJ2-1; 9 bases fit TRBD1. The specimen sequenced was PBMCs or a T cell subset sorted from them (not recorded which). The receptor's source is an adult woman who had mild COVID-19 (a few samples of this study predate the infection). Cell type and time point are not known. The CDR3 reads CASSPTGTGIDEQFF. The CDR3 nucleotides are TGTGCCAGCAGCCCAACCGGGACAGGGATTGATGAGCAGTTCTTC.